Following are 27 T cell receptor beta chains from one sample sequenced in a study of cytomegalovirus exposure and HLA in healthy donors. Assay used: immunoSEQ multiplex PCR; TCRdb lists only in-frame clones, some missing. The sample shows 140,000 or so clones, 70% to 90% of them seen only once. The sequenced material came from PBMCs. Every receptor here comes from a woman aged 25 to 39 in good health and CMV-seropositive.

DNA for the CDR3: TGTGCCAGCAGTACAGGGGTCGGCTACACCTTC. It translates to CASSTGVGYTF. The V call is TRBV28, the J call TRBJ1-2, with 7 bases identical to TRBD1. Germline-derived CDR1 and CDR2 are MDHEN and SYDVKM. V lost 5 bases and J lost 8; bases outside the gene matches: 2. The CDR3 extends over 11 amino acids.

This chain links TRBV9 with TRBJ2-1; TRBD1 might be the D (7 bases). The germline CDR1 and CDR2 sequences are SGDLS and YYNGEE. This CDR3 has 17 residues. Deletions cut 5 bases from V and 6 bases from J, with 24 bases between. The CDR3 nucleotides are TGTGCCAGCAGACCAGGGGGGTTGAACACCCTCTCCAATGAGCAGTTCTTC. Translated, it gives CASRPGGLNTLSNEQFF.

The chain uses TRBV25-1 and TRBJ2-5; 10 nucleotides align to TRBD2. The germline CDR1 and CDR2 sequences are MGHDK and SYGVNS. The CDR3 covers 15 residues. The J segment lost 4 bases and the V segment lost 0 bases, leaving 2 bases of the junction unmatched. The CDR3, as DNA: TGTGCCAGCAGTGAATACGCTAGCGGGAGAGAGACCCAGTACTTC. Protein sequence: CASSEYASGRETQYF.

The chain joins TRBV2 to TRBJ1-1; D is undetermined. Germline V lookup: CDR1 SNHLY, CDR2 FYNNEI. V was shortened by 1 base and J by 4 bases, with 7 bases between the two germline ends. The CDR3 covers 13 residues. CDR3 in amino acids: CASSEGQSTEAFF. The DNA for the CDR3 is TGTGCCAGCAGTGAAGGTCAGTCCACTGAAGCTTTCTTT.

The chain has TRBV28 and TRBJ2-7; D remains unclear. Germline V CDR1 and CDR2: MDHEN, SYDVKM. V gave up 1 base and J gave up 3 bases, with 10 bases separating them. This CDR3 is 14 amino acids long. CDR3 nucleotides: TGTGCCAGCAGTTTATTCGTGGGCCGCTACGAGCAGTACTTC. Residues: CASSLFVGRYEQYF.

The chain joins TRBV5-1 to TRBJ2-2; D is unclear. V dropped 4 bases and J dropped 6 bases, with 16 bases sitting between them. In germline, CDR1 is SGHRS, CDR2 YFSETQ. The CDR3 loop spans 15 amino acids. The CDR3 nucleotides read TGCGCCAGCAGCCTCACCCTAGGTGGGTCCGGGGAGCTGTTTTTT. Residues: CASSLTLGGSGELFF.

The rearrangement links TRBV7-9 to TRBJ1-4; tentatively, D is TRBD1 (6 bases). V dropped 5 bases and J dropped 3 bases, with 13 bases sitting between them. This CDR3 region has 15 residues. Germline V CDR1 and CDR2: SEHNR, FQNEAQ (reference sequence). The CDR3 DNA is TGTGCCAGCAGCCAAACAGGGAATTCTAATGAAAAACTGTTTTTT. This sequence encodes CASSQTGNSNEKLFF.

The chain combines TRBV5-1 with TRBJ2-5, with TRBD1 identical over 12 bases. The J segment lost 4 bases and the V segment lost 6 bases, leaving 10 bases of the junction unmatched. CDR3 length equals 16 residues. CDR1 and CDR2 from the germline V gene are SGHRS and YFSETQ. The CDR3 protein is CASTPGGTGGGETQYF. DNA of the CDR3: TGCGCCAGCACCCCGGGAGGGACAGGGGGCGGAGAGACCCAGTACTTC.

The rearrangement links TRBV5-4 to TRBJ1-4; 7 positions agree with TRBD1. The CDR3 sequence is 14 residues long. The trim removed 4 bases at V and 8 bases at J, leaving 8 bases unmatched. The germline V gene encodes CDR1 SGHNT and CDR2 YYREEE (reference sequence). The CDR3 is CASSITGVVEKLFF. The CDR3 DNA reads as TGTGCCAGCAGCATAACAGGGGTGGTGGAAAAACTGTTTTTT.

V and J are TRBV5-1 and TRBJ2-1; TRBD2 matches 11 bases. Trimming cost V 4 bases and J 6 bases; bases outside gene matches: 12. The CDR3 is 17 residues long. In germline, CDR1 is SGHRS, CDR2 YFSETQ. In nucleotides, the CDR3 is TGCGCCAGCAGCCGTACTCCACTAGCGGGAGTTTCCAATGAGCAGTTCTTC. It yields the protein CASSRTPLAGVSNEQFF.

The CDR3 DNA is TGTGCCTGGAGTGCCCCAAGGGCGGGAGGGGGGAATGAGCAGTTCTTC. Translating gives CAWSAPRAGGGNEQFF. The rearrangement links TRBV30 to TRBJ2-1, with TRBD2 identical over 9 bases. V lost 1 base, J lost 7 bases, and 11 bases stayed unmatched. Germline V gene lookup returns CDR1 GTSNPN and CDR2 SVGIG (reference sequence). The CDR3 consists of 16 residues.

The J gene is TRBJ2-7, the V gene TRBV6-6, with D possibly being TRBD2 (6 bases). The CDR3 loop spans 13 amino acids. Germline V gene lookup returns CDR1 MNHNY and CDR2 SVGAGI (reference sequence). V lost 10 bases and J 7 bases, leaving 20 bases between the germline ends. Here the CDR3 DNA reads TGTGCCACTATGTGGGCGGGAAGAGAAGAGCAGTACTTC. This encodes CATMWAGREEQYF.

The V call is TRBV23-1, the J call TRBJ2-1; TRBD2 might be the D (6 bases). TRBV23-1 is an ORF for which the function is uncertain. Trimming took off 3 bases at V and 8 bases at J, with 14 bases between the two ends. The CDR3 length is 14 residues. CDR3 in DNA: TGCGCCAGCAGTCAGGCAGCAGGAGGGCATGAGCAGTTCTTC. Residues: CASSQAAGGHEQFF.

DNA for the CDR3: TGTGCCAGCAGCGGGACAGGGGGCGCATGGACTGAAGCTTTCTTT. The encoded protein is CASSGTGGAWTEAFF. The gene calls are TRBV5-4 and TRBJ1-1, with 12 bases fitting TRBD1. Looked up from germline, CDR1 is SGHNT and CDR2 is YYREEE (reference sequence). The ends lost 4 bases at V and 5 bases at J; junction bases unmatched: 6. This CDR3 has 15 amino acids. The full variable domain, rest sourced from reference TRBV5-4 and TRBJ1-1, is ETGVTQSPTHLIKTRGQQVTLRCSSQSGHNTVSWYQQALGQGPQFIFQYYREEENGRGNFPPRFSGLQFPNYSSELNVNALELDDSALYLCASSGTGGAWTEAFFGQGTRLTVV.

This chain's CDR3 is CASSLTGQGVYGYTF. CDR3 sequence (DNA): TGCGCCAGCAGCCTCACGGGACAGGGGGTCTATGGCTACACCTTC. J is TRBJ1-2 and V is TRBV4-1, with TRBD1 matching 11 bases. The length of the CDR3 is 15 residues. V lost 4 bases and J lost 4; bases outside the gene matches: 5. The germline CDR1 and CDR2 sequences are MGHRA and YSYEKL.

The chain recombines TRBV7-8 with TRBJ2-1; 7 bases map to TRBD2. The CDR3 covers 15 residues. Germline V gene sequence: CDR1 SGHVS, CDR2 FQNEAQ. The V segment lost 5 bases and the J segment 5 bases; nucleotides outside the gene matches: 9. The CDR3 is CASSRLAGWNNEQFF. Written as DNA, the CDR3 is TGTGCCAGCAGCCGTTTAGCGGGTTGGAACAATGAGCAGTTCTTC.

The chain combines TRBV15 with TRBJ1-5; D is perhaps TRBD1 (5 bases). CDR3 length equals 17 residues. The V end was cut by 5 bases, the J end by 0 bases, with 17 bases between. Looked up from germline, CDR1 is LNHNV and CDR2 is YYDKDF (reference sequence). CDR3 sequence (DNA): TGTGCCACCAGCCCCATGGGAGGGGTTGATAGCAATCAGCCCCAGCATTTT. Translating gives CATSPMGGVDSNQPQHF.

The rearrangement joins TRBV15 to TRBJ2-7; 10 bases map to TRBD1. Germline lookup yields CDR1 LNHNV and CDR2 YYDKDF (reference sequence). V was clipped by 4 bases and J by 2 bases; unmatched bases: 11. There are 17 residues in the CDR3. CDR3 sequence (DNA): TGTGCCACCAGCACCTACCCGACAGGGGGCCCAGCCTACGAGCAGTACTTC. Translation: CATSTYPTGGPAYEQYF.

Concerning this clone itself: Other DNA sequences in the same sample also yield this CDR3. The chain couples TRBV18 to TRBJ1-5; D is perhaps TRBD1 (6 bases). CDR3 length: 14 amino acids. Germline V CDR1 and CDR2: KGHSH, LQKENI. Trimming left V 3 bases short and J 1 base short, with 7 bases between. CDR3 DNA sequence: TGTGCCAGCTCACCGCAGGGGAGCAATCAGCCCCAGCATTTT. Amino acids: CASSPQGSNQPQHF.

This sequence joins TRBV4-1 and TRBJ1-4; D ambiguous. This CDR3 is 16 amino acids long. Per the germline V gene, CDR1 is MGHRA and CDR2 is YSYEKL. V was shortened by 4 bases and J by 2 bases, with 14 bases between the two germline ends. The CDR3 DNA is TGCGCCAGCAGCCCGGCGGGGATTGGGACTAATGAAAAACTGTTTTTT. Its translation: CASSPAGIGTNEKLFF.

The sample holds one count of this clone. V and J are TRBV5-1 and TRBJ1-3, with a weak D call TRBD1 (6 bases). This CDR3 region has 13 residues. Germline CDR1 is SGHRS and CDR2 is YFSETQ. V was pared by 5 bases and J by 1 base, with 7 bases between. CDR3 DNA sequence: TGCGCCAGCAGACAGGGATCTGGAAACACCATATATTTT. It codes for CASRQGSGNTIYF.

Written as DNA, the CDR3 is TGCGCCAGCAGCGTAGGACAGAACTATGGCTACACCTTC. Protein: CASSVGQNYGYTF. The chain links TRBV5-1 to TRBJ1-2, with D maybe TRBD1 (6 bases). This CDR3 is built from 13 residues. Germline V gene lookup returns CDR1 SGHRS and CDR2 YFSETQ. V was cut by 4 bases and J by 2 bases, with 9 bases left in between.

The chain is built from TRBV10-2 and TRBJ2-5, with D perhaps matching TRBD2 (5 bases). V shed 0 bases and J shed 2 bases, with 22 bases lying between them. Germline V gives CDR1 WSHSY, CDR2 SAAADI. The CDR3 is 19 residues long. Here the CDR3 reads CASSESGPRKLSGQETQYF. The CDR3 region has the DNA TGCGCCAGCAGTGAGTCGGGTCCCCGGAAATTGAGCGGACAAGAGACCCAGTACTTC.

The rearrangement links TRBV6-1 to TRBJ1-5, with 7 bases identical to TRBD1. The CDR3 is 15 amino acids. CDR1 is MNHNS, CDR2 SASEGT, per germline. With V trimmed by 2 bases and J by 6 bases, 7 bases remained unmatched. The CDR3, as DNA: TGTGCCAGCAGTGAACTCCGGGACAGTCTTCAGCCCCAGCATTTT. This gives the protein CASSELRDSLQPQHF.

The chain recombines TRBV2 with TRBJ2-3, with unresolved D. With 7 bases removed from V and 5 bases from J, the gap between germline ends came to 4 bases. This CDR3 contains 10 residues. Germline V gives CDR1 SNHLY, CDR2 FYNNEI. CDR3 in DNA: TGTGCCAGCACCCGAGATACGCAGTATTTT. Its protein product is CASTRDTQYF.

This sequence joins TRBV5-1 and TRBJ2-7, with TRBD1 matching over 9 bases. CDR1 and CDR2 (germline): SGHRS, YFSETQ. This CDR3 is built from 14 residues. Losses at the gene ends were 5 bases for V and 5 bases for J; bases not matched to a gene: 8. As DNA, the CDR3 is TGCGCCAGCAGTCGCGCCCGGACAGGGGACGAGCAGTACTTC. The encoded protein is CASSRARTGDEQYF.

This clone has a single count. J is TRBJ2-7 and V is TRBV6-5; D perhaps matches TRBD1 (6 bases). Germline V gene data show CDR1 as MNHEY and CDR2 as SVGAGI. The CDR3 spans 14 residues. V lost 6 bases and J 1 base, leaving 13 bases between the germline ends. Written as DNA, the CDR3 is TGTGCCAGCAGCCCCGTCGGGACATCCTACGAGCAGTACTTC. Translation: CASSPVGTSYEQYF.